The entry below describes one T cell receptor (beta chain). Its antigen remains unidentified. Qualities for individual bases were not recorded, and no much larger clone is one base off. The cohort consisted of hundreds of healthy bone marrow donors. Cohort members were all nominally healthy when sampled, although unrecorded immune exposures were likely present. The donor was CMV seropositive and was included in the group of 290 or so seropositive cohort members. A peripheral blood sample was provided by each donor, and peripheral blood mononuclear cells were used for TCR beta sequencing. Genomic DNA extraction from the blood cell samples was performed with the Qiagen DNeasy Blood Extraction Kit. The record originates from a study of cytomegalovirus exposure and HLA in healthy donors listed by TCRdb under 2017. Turning to the overall study: According to an earlier analysis of several hundred of the donors, 150 million to 200 million T cells yielded 95 million to 140 million unique TCR beta sequences and 276 Gb of sequence data. A later analysis re-analyzed previously published TCR beta repertoires from roughly 630 donors and added high-resolution HLA genotyping to study TCR occurrence patterns. All discovery cohort repertoires had been generated using a single sequencing platform. HLA typing included class I and class II loci at four-digit resolution. Using immunosequencing, the study profiled T cell repertoires from fewer than 700 subjects and related those repertoires to cytomegalovirus serostatus. The number of typed donors differed by locus: about 620-630 for A, B, C, DRB1 and DQB1; some 500 for DQA1; over 600 for DPA1; and 400 to 480 for DPB1. An early release covering more than 500 HLA-typed donors comprised about 290 gigabases of sequencing data and approximately 85 million unique TCR sequences. Along with the approximately 650-subject first cohort, a separate validation cohort of over a hundred different subjects was used. To predict cytomegalovirus infection status, the study brought together high-throughput TCR immunosequencing, statistical association of individual TCRs with disease status, and machine learning. An earlier analysis of fewer than 700 of the donors applied high-throughput TCR beta sequencing to assess whether each TCR beta V gene segment acted as functional or pseudogenic. Among under 450 genotyped donors of the cohort, an average of approximately 240,000 unique TCR beta nucleotide sequences were sequenced per donor, roughly a sixth of them non-productive. Donor age, sex, ethnicity and CMV serostatus were compiled alongside the repertoire data. A later genetic analysis used genome-wide SNP genotypes for about 65% of the 666 donors, treating that subset as a discovery cohort. In the later analysis, no new phenotypic data were used to find candidate immune exposures; instead, reliance was placed on TCR beta sequences and their occurrence across donors. The study aimed to test whether signatures of past pathogen exposure could be identified by cataloging public T cell receptors. Roughly five DR-DQ haplotypes were treated as single units for association and clustering because of strong linkage in the cohort. Of the roughly 390 genotyped donors, over 65% fell in the genetic ancestry cluster associated with self-reported Caucasian donors. Summary of the overall study and its limitations: A later analysis associated 16,951 TCR beta sequences with specific HLA alleles at a false discovery rate of 0.05. A later genetic analysis associated a missense DCLRE1C variant with V-gene and J-gene trimming of TCR beta chains, and an independent cohort replicated the association. About 15 rarely observed V segments, including chromosome 9 orphons, were excluded from the earlier analysis of approximately 500 of the donors because counts were too low. Some IMGT-functional V segments, including TRBV6-2 and TRBV6-3, could not be distinguished by the 87-base-pair reads and were therefore excluded. Compared with equally common non-associated chains, HLA-associated TCR beta chains in a later analysis were more clonally expanded and had lower generation probabilities. In a later analysis, TCR association rates were found to vary across HLA loci, with the most associated TCRs seen for DRB1 alleles and the fewest for HLA-C alleles. Broadly in line with IMGT annotations, most TCR beta V segments showed up in productive rearrangements about 87% or about 30% of the time in an earlier analysis of some 590 of the donors. Because some donors lacked HLA typing at each locus, the association tests relied only on the typed subset. When HLA alleles, especially DR and DQ, strongly co-occurred, attributing TCR associations to individual alleles was difficult. Compared with the roughly 600-donor mean, donors in an Asian-associated ancestry cluster had fewer N-insertions in productive TCRs, according to a later genetic analysis. The authors suggested that the approach could potentially be generalized to other disease states and immunological phenotypes. Immune exposure information for the cohort was limited to CMV serostatus. The cohort was sequenced for TCR beta chains only, and without alpha or paired-chain data the features that could be detected were limited. Cytomegalovirus status was reported to be diagnosed by the classifier with high specificity and sensitivity in both the original and validation cohorts. Across donors, most TCR sequences were observed very rarely, whereas some public TCRs were present in many individuals. Presence/absence analyses assumed roughly uniform sequencing depth across donors, an assumption that may not hold. A further reported finding was that TCR beta sequences accurately predicted the HLA-A and HLA-B alleles for most subjects in the first cohort. A cluster of highly shared sequence variants was judged likely to be a technical artifact of the sequencing pipeline. In vitro tests confirmed that a few of the cytomegalovirus-associated TCR beta chains recognize cytomegalovirus antigens. According to a later analysis, most CMV-associated TCR beta chains appeared to be HLA-restricted, and the HLA associations seemed to be driven largely by CMV exposure. According to a later analysis, parvovirus B19, influenza, CMV and Epstein-Barr virus appeared linked to several top co-occurrence clusters. The study listed over 150 TCR beta chains as associated with cytomegalovirus. Linkage disequilibrium might explain the correlated functional status among segregating V segments, but an unknown experimental factor could not be ruled out.

The library was produced with the immunoSEQ multiplex PCR assay. For the multiplex PCR, a mixture combining 60 forward primers for TCR Vbeta segments and 13 reverse primers for TCR Jbeta segments was used. The CDR3 region of rearranged TCR beta genes was amplified from genomic DNA with a multiplex PCR assay. On the Illumina HiSeq System, the amplified TCR beta libraries were sequenced as 87-base-pair reads. For the original study's pipeline: A later analysis counted approximately 84 million unique TCR beta chains across the 666 repertoires, and around 9.9 million of these chains were shared by at least two donors. To remove PCR and sequencing errors, raw reads were error-corrected and collapsed into unique sequences using a nearest-neighbor algorithm that merged closely related sequences. Alignment of CDR3 sequences to IMGT reference sequences was used to assign V, D and J gene segments. For a sequence to be retained, a match of at least six nucleotides was required to both a V gene segment and a J gene segment. A rearrangement was called productive if the CDR3 had no stop codons and remained in frame with V and J, and every other rearrangement was called non-productive. Following IMGT convention, CDR3 was defined as the stretch from the second conserved V-encoded cysteine to the conserved J-encoded phenylalanine. In an earlier analysis of some 550 of the donors, sequences lacking an unambiguous match to a single V gene segment were excluded. In an earlier analysis of several hundred of the donors, V segments were called functional above 56.7% productive rearrangements and were called segregating when the between-donor standard deviation exceeded 5%. A statistical classification framework was built for diagnosing cytomegalovirus status from the catalog of TCR beta chain sequences. A later analysis assigned V and J genes by comparing TCR nucleotide sequences with IMGT/GENE-DB human TR gene sequences. A later analysis assigned CDR3 sequences and most-parsimonious VDJ recombination scenarios with the TCRdist pipeline. In a later analysis, each TCR beta chain was defined by its CDR3 amino acid sequence together with its V-gene family, and reads lacking a unique V-gene family were excluded. In a later analysis, approximately 590 highly shared, low-generation-probability nucleotide sequences were removed to address suspected cross-contamination and a sequencing artifact. In a later analysis, a clonal expansion index for each public chain was calculated from normalized within-repertoire ranks of inferred template counts. Generation probabilities in a later analysis came from a VDJ recombination model fitted to out-of-frame rearrangements, and those results were checked against IGoR. A later analysis scored TCR-TCR, TCR-HLA and TCR-CMV co-occurrence with hypergeometric tests, applying a repertoire-size bias correction to TCR pairs. False discovery rates were estimated in a later analysis by permuting HLA or CMV assignments 20 times. A later analysis grouped co-occurring TCRs with DBSCAN, adding TCRdist sequence similarity when clustering within HLA-allele-positive subsets. Repertoires with fewer than 30,000 or more than 120,000 public chains were left out of co-occurrence clustering, as were four to six repertoires with anomalous nucleotide sharing. TCRdb took over this immuneACCESS table, retaining in-frame rearrangements with V and J assigned. Such tables are incomplete; in checked studies, under half of the missing clones stem from an unresolved V gene, and the remainder is unexplained. V and J calls and clone size come straight from that table; D and trimming were deduced from the DNA. Here the sample has approximately 120,000 clones; 76% occur a single time. The ten largest clones capture more than 6% of the sample.

CDR1 and CDR2 are read off the germline V gene as SGHRS and YFSETQ. The CDR3, from cysteine to phenylalanine, totals 15 residues. Just CDR3 DNA is preserved here, 45 bases in frame from base 1. V is reduced by 3 bases and J by 7 bases, leaving a spacing of 20 bases between them. The material sequenced was PBMCs. The sequence joins TRBV5-1 to TRBJ2-7; matching of 6 bases hints at TRBD2 as the D gene. The clonotype originates from a woman aged 45-60 years in good health and CMV-seropositive. The CDR3 region reads CASSSGLAPDREQYF. The nucleotide sequence reads as follows: TGCGCCAGCAGCTCGGGGCTAGCGCCGGATAGGGAGCAGTACTTC.